At least ten counts were recorded for the clone carrying this T cell receptor (beta chain). The data were obtained in a study of Graves' ophthalmopathy and Graves' hyperthyroidism. Germline CDR1 and CDR2: MNHEY and SMNVEV (reference sequence). Trimming removed 5 bases at V and 8 bases at J, with 18 bases between. There are 14 residues in the CDR3. RNA transcripts were the template, and TCR beta CDR3 regions were amplified from them. In the first round, RT-PCR was carried out with HTBI primers, and a multiplex PCR formed the second round. TCRdb redid the calling of the multiplex PCR reads with MiXCR, one entry per CDR3 protein. In the table there are hundreds of thousands of distinct CDR3 sequences, approximately 15% of which are singletons.

The receptor was isolated from a woman between 18 and 30 years old with stable Graves' hyperthyroidism. Sequencing was performed on peripheral blood. The chain recombines TRBV27 with TRBJ1-2; D is undetermined. The CDR3 region has the DNA TGTGCCAGCAGTCTAAGTGGAGGGCGGTCCGGCTACACCTTC. The encoded protein is CASSLSGGRSGYTF.